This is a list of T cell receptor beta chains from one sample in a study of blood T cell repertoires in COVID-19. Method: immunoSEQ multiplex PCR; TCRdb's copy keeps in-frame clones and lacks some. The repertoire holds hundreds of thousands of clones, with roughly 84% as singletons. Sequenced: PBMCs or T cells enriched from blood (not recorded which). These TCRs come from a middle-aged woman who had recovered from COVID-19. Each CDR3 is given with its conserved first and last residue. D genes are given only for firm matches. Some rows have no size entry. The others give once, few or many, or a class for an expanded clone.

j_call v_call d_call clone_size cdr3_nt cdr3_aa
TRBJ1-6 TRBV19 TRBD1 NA TGTGCCAGTGGGCGGGACAGATCTCTTTCACCCCTCCACTTT CASGRDRSLSPLHF
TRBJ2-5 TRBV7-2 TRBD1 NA TGTGCCAGCAGCCCGGGACAGTTACAAGAGACCCAGTACTTC CASSPGQLQETQYF
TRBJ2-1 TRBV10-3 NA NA TGTGCCATCTCTGGGGCTTACAATGAGCAGTTCTTC CAISGAYNEQFF
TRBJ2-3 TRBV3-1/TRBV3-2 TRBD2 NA TGTGCCAGCAGCCCCCTAGCGGGAGCTCCAGATACGCAGTATTTT CASSPLAGAPDTQYF
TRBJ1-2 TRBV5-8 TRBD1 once TGTGCCAGCAGCTTCCAACCGGGACAGGGTTGGGAAGGCTACACCTTC CASSFQPGQGWEGYTF
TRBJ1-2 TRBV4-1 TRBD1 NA TGCGCCAGCAGCCACCCAAGGGACAGGACCTATGGCTACACCTTC CASSHPRDRTYGYTF
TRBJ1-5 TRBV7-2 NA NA TGTGCCAGCAGCTTAGGGTCCGGGAATCAGCCCCAGCATTTT CASSLGSGNQPQHF
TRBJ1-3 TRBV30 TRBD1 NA TGTGCCTGGGGGACAGGGATCTCTGGAAACACCATATATTTT CAWGTGISGNTIYF
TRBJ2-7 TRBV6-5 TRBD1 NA TGTGCCAGCAGTCGGGACAGCGCCTACGAGCAGTACTTC CASSRDSAYEQYF
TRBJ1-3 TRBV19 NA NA TGTGCCAGTAGGGCAGTGAACTCTGGAAACACCATATATTTT CASRAVNSGNTIYF
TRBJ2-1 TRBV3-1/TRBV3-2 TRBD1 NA TGTGCCAGCAGCCAAGAGAGGGGGCTAGCCTATGAGCAGTTCTTC CASSQERGLAYEQFF
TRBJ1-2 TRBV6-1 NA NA TGTGCCAGCAGCGAAGGAAGACAGACCGCCGGCGGCTACACCTTC CASSEGRQTAGGYTF
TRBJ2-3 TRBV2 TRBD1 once TGTGCCAGCAGTTACCGGGACAGGGGGAATACAGATACGCAGTATTTT CASSYRDRGNTDTQYF
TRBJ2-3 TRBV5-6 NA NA TGTGCCAGCCGGAGGACAGATACGCAGTATTTT CASRRTDTQYF
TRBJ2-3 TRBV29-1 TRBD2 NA TGCAGCGTTGAAGTCGGGACTAGCGGGAGAGCAGATACGCAGTATTTT CSVEVGTSGRADTQYF
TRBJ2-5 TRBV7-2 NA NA TGTGCCAGCAGCTCCGAGGGCCGGGAGACCCAGTACTTC CASSSEGRETQYF
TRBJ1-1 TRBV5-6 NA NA TGTGCCAGCAGCCGAGGACAGCTTTACACTGAAGCTTTCTTT CASSRGQLYTEAFF
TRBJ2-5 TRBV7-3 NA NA TGTGCCAGCAGCCGAAGCGGCGGTTCCCAAGAGACCCAGTACTTC CASSRSGGSQETQYF
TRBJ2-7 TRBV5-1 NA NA TGCGCCAGCAGCTTGGCCAATCAGGGCGACGAGCAGTACTTC CASSLANQGDEQYF
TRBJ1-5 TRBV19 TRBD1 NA TGTGCCAGTAGTCTCACAGGGGGCCGTCAGCCCCAGCATTTT CASSLTGGRQPQHF
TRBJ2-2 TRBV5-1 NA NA TGCGCCAGCAAAGGGGATAACACCGGGGAGCTGTTTTTT CASKGDNTGELFF
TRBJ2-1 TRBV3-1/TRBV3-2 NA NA TGTGCCAGCAGCCAAGGACAGGCCAATGAGCAGTTCTTC CASSQGQANEQFF
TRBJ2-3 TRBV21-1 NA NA TGTGCCAGCAACCGTAGCAAAAGAAGCCGAACAGATACGCAGTATTTT CASNRSKRSRTDTQYF
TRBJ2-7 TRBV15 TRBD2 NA TGTGCCACCAGCATCAAGCGGGAGGTTATCCACGAGCAGTACTTC CATSIKREVIHEQYF
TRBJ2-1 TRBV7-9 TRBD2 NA TGTGCCAGCAGCTTATCCCCAATCGGGTCTAGCGGGAAGAACAATGAGCAGTTCTTC CASSLSPIGSSGKNNEQFF
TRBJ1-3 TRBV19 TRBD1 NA TGTGCCAGTAGGACCCAGGGGGCGCTTAATGGAAACACCATATATTTT CASRTQGALNGNTIYF
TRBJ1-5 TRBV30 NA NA TGTGCCTGGAGTGTTCGGGGGGCTGGCAACAATCAGCCCCAGCATTTT CAWSVRGAGNNQPQHF
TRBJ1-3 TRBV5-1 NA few TGCGCCAGCAGCTTGGGATGGGGGCTGGCTGGAAACACCATATATTTT CASSLGWGLAGNTIYF
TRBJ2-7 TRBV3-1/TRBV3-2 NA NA TGTGCCAGCAGCCAAGGAAGCGTCTCCTACGAGCAGTACTTC CASSQGSVSYEQYF
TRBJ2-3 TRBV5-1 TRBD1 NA TGCGCCAGCAGCTTGACAGGGGCGGGAGATACGCAGTATTTT CASSLTGAGDTQYF
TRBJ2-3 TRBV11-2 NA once TGTGCCAGCAGCCCTCAGGGGGATACGCAGTATTTT CASSPQGDTQYF
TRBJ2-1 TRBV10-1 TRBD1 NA TGCGCCAGCAGTGATCCGACAGGGGGCATCATTAACAATGAGCAGTTCTTC CASSDPTGGIINNEQFF
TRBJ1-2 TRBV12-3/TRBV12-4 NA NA TGTGCCAGCAGACCCGGTCCCTCCTGGGGCTACACCTTC CASRPGPSWGYTF
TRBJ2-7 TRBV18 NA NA TGTGCCAGCTCACGGAGGGACTACGAGCAGTACTTC CASSRRDYEQYF
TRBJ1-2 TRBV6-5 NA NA TGTGCCAGCACCCGGACATTTTCCTATGGCTACACCTTC CASTRTFSYGYTF
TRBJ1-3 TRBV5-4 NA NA TGTGCCAGCAGCTTGAAGGGGGTGGCTGGAAACACCATATATTTT CASSLKGVAGNTIYF
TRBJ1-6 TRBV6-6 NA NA TGTGCCAGCAGTTACGGGCGGGGAATCGACGCCGGCCTCCACTTT CASSYGRGIDAGLHF
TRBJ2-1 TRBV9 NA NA TGTGCCAGCAGCGTAGATCTGGGGGCGGCTAATGAGCAGTTCTTC CASSVDLGAANEQFF
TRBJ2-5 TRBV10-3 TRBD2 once TGTGCCATCAGTGCGGCGTGGGAGGGGGAGACCCAGTACTTC CAISAAWEGETQYF
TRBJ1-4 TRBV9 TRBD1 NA TGTGCCAGCAGCGCCGCATCGCCGGGGGACAGGGGGCTACCAACTAATGAAAAACTGTTTTTT CASSAASPGDRGLPTNEKLFF
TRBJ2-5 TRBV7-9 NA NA TGTGCCAGCAGCAGAGCCTCTAGCGAACAAGAGACCCAGTACTTC CASSRASSEQETQYF
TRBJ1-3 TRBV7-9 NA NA TGTGCCAGCCGGGCCGGCTGGGGGCAACTGTCTGGAAACACCATATATTTT CASRAGWGQLSGNTIYF